A selection of T cell receptor beta chains follows, all from one sample in a study of T cells after yellow fever vaccination. TCRdb fed the 5' RACE reads into MiXCR, producing one record per CDR3 protein. This sample yields some 350,000 distinct CDR3 sequences, of which approximately 4% are seen a single time; approximately 25% belongs to the top ten. Sequencing was performed on PBMCs, taken 5 days after the yellow fever booster vaccination. The receptors shown here come from a man aged 18-30 years who received the YFV17D yellow fever vaccine. Each CDR3 is given without its conserved first and last residue. The D gene is left open where the match is weak.

D | J | V | CDR3
TRBD2 | TRBJ2-3 | TRBV10-3 | AISLGLLTQY
. | TRBJ1-2 | TRBV7-9 | ASGRQSEYGYT
. | TRBJ1-1 | TRBV5-4 | ASSRGGNTEAF
. | TRBJ1-3 | TRBV11-2 | ASSAGASSGNTIY
. | TRBJ2-4 | TRBV6-2/TRBV6-3 | AIGAKNIQY
TRBD1 | TRBJ1-2 | TRBV6-6 | ASKPGQGRFGYT
TRBD2 | TRBJ2-3 | TRBV9 | ASSVDGEGDTQY
. | TRBJ1-2 | TRBV29-1 | SVPPGGVDYGYT
. | TRBJ2-5 | TRBV4-3 | ASSHGGKTQY
TRBD1 | TRBJ1-1 | TRBV11-3 | ASSSGQGGWTEAF
TRBD2 | TRBJ2-1 | TRBV5-6 | ASSVGLAYNEQF
. | TRBJ2-1 | TRBV7-2 | ASSLILLNEQF
TRBD2 | TRBJ2-7 | TRBV27 | ASSQIAGGRSYEQY
. | TRBJ2-3 | TRBV2 | ASSGQERDTQY